Presented here are 20 T cell receptor beta chains from one specimen sequenced in a study of T cell repertoires in aging, cancer and after chemotherapy. The template was genomic DNA from peripheral blood, not RNA. TRB rearrangements spanning V, D and J were amplified using mixed TRB-A/B primers. TCRdb re-called the multiplex PCR reads through MiXCR, storing one row per CDR3 protein. The sample lists around 420 distinct CDR3 sequences, around 29% occurring once. The sample consisted of blood. The receptors shown here come from a human donor with a solid tumor.

This clonotype is categorized as medium-sized. The CDR3 sequence is CASSLGGHETQYF. For the CDR3, the DNA is TGCGCCAGCAGCTTGGGGGGACACGAGACCCAGTACTTC. V gene TRBV5-1 combines with J gene TRBJ2-5; perhaps TRBD1 as D (6 bases). Germline V gene lookup returns CDR1 SGHRS and CDR2 YFSETQ. The V and J ends lost 0 bases and 5 bases respectively, with 8 bases between them. This CDR3 contains 13 residues. The full variable domain, completed using reference TRBV5-1 and TRBJ2-5, is KAGVTQTPRYLIKTRGQQVTLSCSPISGHRSVSWYQQTPGQGLQFLFEYFSETQRNKGNFPGRFSGRQFSNSRSEMNVSTLELGDSALYLCASSLGGHETQYFGPGTRLLVL.

By share, this clonotype ranks as large. The chain employs TRBV6-2 or TRBV6-3 and TRBJ2-3; D is unclear. V lost 2 bases and J lost 11, with 14 bases in between. The germline gives CDR1 MNHEY, CDR2 SVGEGT. There are 13 residues in the CDR3. The CDR3 coding sequence is TGTGCCAGCAGTTACGAGTGGACCAATAAGCAGTATTTT. Translating it yields CASSYEWTNKQYF.

Relative to its sample, this clonotype is large. This sequence joins TRBV30 and TRBJ1-5; 7 bases are a match to TRBD1. The germline V gene encodes CDR1 GTSNPN and CDR2 SVGIG (reference sequence). Trimming at V came to 4 bases and at J to 4 bases, leaving 4 bases not matched to a gene. CDR3 length equals 13 residues. DNA of the CDR3: TGTGCCTGGACAGGGGGAGGGAATCAGCCCCAGCATTTT. It yields the protein CAWTGGGNQPQHF.

For this clonotype: This may be a read error: a much more frequent sequence differs by one nucleotide. The J gene is TRBJ2-5, the V gene TRBV20-1, with 8 nucleotides matching TRBD1. The CDR3 runs 15 residues. CDR1 is DFQATT and CDR2 is SNEGSKA in the germline V gene (reference sequence). J was trimmed by 5 bases and V by 8 bases; bases with no gene match: 16. As DNA, the CDR3 is TGCAGTACTGAAACTCAGGGGGCGATCGGGGAGACCCAGTACTTC. This gives the protein CSTETQGAIGETQYF.

This clonotype turned up a few times. This chain connects TRBV7-2 to TRBJ1-4; the D is unclear. Trimming removed 2 bases from V and 8 bases from J, with 6 bases in between. This CDR3 has 12 residues. Germline CDR1 is SGHTA and CDR2 is FQGNSA. The CDR3 nucleotides read TGTGCCAGCAGCTTAAGTTTCGAAAAACTGTTTTTT. This codes for CASSLSFEKLFF.

By its share, this clonotype is medium-sized (0.01 to 0.1%). V and J are TRBV7-2 and TRBJ2-3; 11 nucleotides agree with TRBD2. This CDR3 contains 16 residues. The germline CDR1 and CDR2 sequences are SGHTA and FQGNSA. The V and J ends lost 5 bases and 8 bases, in that order; junction bases with no gene match: 12. The CDR3 reads CASSRGLAEAGGTQYF. The DNA of the CDR3 is TGTGCCAGCAGCCGGGGACTAGCGGAGGCAGGGGGTACGCAGTATTTT.

The gene calls are TRBV5-6 and TRBJ2-1; D not resolved. The V end was cut by 4 bases, the J end by 5 bases, with 7 bases between. From germline, CDR1 is SGHDT and CDR2 YYEEEE. The CDR3 has 12 amino acids. CDR3 in DNA: TGTGCCAGCAGCGACTGGAACAATGAGCAGTTCTTC. It specifies CASSDWNNEQFF.

This clonotype counts as medium-sized (0.01 to 0.1%). This chain links TRBV20-1 with TRBJ2-1; either TRBD1 or TRBD2 may supply D (5 bases each). The CDR3 has 14 amino acids. The ends were cut back, 0 bases at V and 6 bases at J, with 12 bases in the middle. Germline assignment: CDR1 DFQATT and CDR2 SNEGSKA (reference sequence). The CDR3 spells CSARDRDRLNEQFF. The CDR3 nucleotides are TGCAGTGCTAGAGATCGGGACCGGCTCAATGAGCAGTTCTTC.

This clonotype is deemed medium-sized. The chain carries TRBV20-1 and TRBJ2-5, with D possibly being TRBD1 or TRBD2 (6 bases each). This CDR3 region has 12 residues. Germline CDR1 and CDR2: DFQATT and SNEGSKA (reference sequence). The CDR3 DNA reads TGCAGCCTTGGGGGGCGTCAAGAGACCCAGTACTTC. Its protein is CSLGGRQETQYF.

This clonotype is judged large (0.1 to 1%). The V and J genes are TRBV27 and TRBJ1-2; 9 nucleotides match TRBD1. From germline, CDR1 is MNHEY and CDR2 SMNVEV (reference sequence). This CDR3 comprises 14 residues. V gave up 4 bases and J gave up 5 bases; unmatched junction bases: 5. CDR3 protein: CASSSRGQGYGYTF. For the CDR3, the DNA is TGTGCCAGCAGTTCCCGAGGACAGGGGTATGGCTACACCTTC.

This clonotype is labeled as large. The chain is built from TRBV5-6 and TRBJ2-3; D is uncertain. V lost 4 bases and J 3 bases, leaving 18 bases between the germline ends. Germline-derived CDR1 and CDR2 are SGHDT and YYEEEE. This CDR3 is 16 amino acids long. The CDR3 loop reads CASSSRSIGPTDTQYF. CDR3 in DNA: TGTGCCAGCAGCAGCCGGTCGATAGGGCCGACAGATACGCAGTATTTT.

Relative to its sample, this clonotype is large (0.1 to 1%). The J gene is TRBJ2-1, the V gene TRBV5-4; 7 bases line up with TRBD1. This CDR3 is 12 amino acids long. Trimming at V came to 4 bases and at J to 11 bases, leaving 6 bases not matched to a gene. CDR1 is SGHNT, CDR2 YYREEE, per germline (reference sequence). CDR3 amino acids: CASSAQTGQQFF. CDR3 DNA: TGTGCCAGCAGCGCCCAGACAGGGCAGCAGTTCTTC. The whole variable domain, remainder taken from reference TRBV5-4 and TRBJ2-1, is ETGVTQSPTHLIKTRGQQVTLRCSSQSGHNTVSWYQQALGQGPQFIFQYYREEENGRGNFPPRFSGLQFPNYSSELNVNALELDDSALYLCASSAQTGQQFFGPGTRLTVL.

By share, this clonotype counts as large (0.1 to 1%). J is TRBJ2-7 and V is TRBV5-4, with 12 bases fitting TRBD1. The length of the CDR3 is 15 residues. The germline V gene has CDR1 SGHNT and CDR2 YYREEE (reference sequence). J lost 4 bases, V lost 3 bases, and 5 bases had no gene match. CDR3 nucleotide sequence: TGTGCCAGCAGCTCACCGGGACAGGGGGCGTACGAGCAGTACTTC. Its translation is CASSSPGQGAYEQYF. The whole variable domain, remainder taken from reference TRBV5-4 and TRBJ2-7, is ETGVTQSPTHLIKTRGQQVTLRCSSQSGHNTVSWYQQALGQGPQFIFQYYREEENGRGNFPPRFSGLQFPNYSSELNVNALELDDSALYLCASSSPGQGAYEQYFGPGTRLTVT.

This clonotype qualifies as large (0.1 to 1%). The genes are TRBV5-4 and TRBJ2-7, with D unresolved. Trimming shortened V by 4 bases and J by 6 bases, and 17 bases separated the two germline ends. CDR1 and CDR2 from the germline V gene are SGHNT and YYREEE (reference sequence). The CDR3 extends over 14 amino acids. The CDR3 region has the DNA TGTGCCAGCAGCCCCACGCTGGGGTATGGCGAGCAGTACTTC. Its translation: CASSPTLGYGEQYF.

This clonotype is judged large. The chain carries TRBV7-9 and TRBJ2-6; D unclear. The germline V gene has CDR1 SEHNR and CDR2 FQNEAQ (reference sequence). This CDR3 is 12 amino acids long. The V and J ends lost 5 bases and 5 bases respectively, with 4 bases between them. The CDR3 DNA is TGTGCCAGCAGCCCCAGGGCCAACGTCCTGACTTTC. Protein product: CASSPRANVLTF.

The chain carries TRBV6-5 and TRBJ1-6, with TRBD1 matching 9 bases. V was clipped by 8 bases and J by 10 bases; unmatched bases: 9. Germline CDR1 and CDR2: MNHEY and SVGAGI. This CDR3 has 14 amino acids. CDR3 residues: CASGLGTGQSPLHF. The CDR3 DNA follows: TGTGCCAGCGGTCTTGGGACAGGGCAGTCACCCCTCCACTTT.

This clonotype rates as large. The chain joins TRBV19 to TRBJ1-6; 7 bases are shared with TRBD1. CDR3 length equals 13 residues. CDR1 is LNHDA and CDR2 is SQIVND in the germline V gene (reference sequence). Trimming removed 6 bases from V and 11 bases from J; junction bases left unmatched: 7. CDR3 nucleotide sequence: TGTGCCAGTAGCCTCCAGCAGGGGGCACCCCTCCACTTT. Its protein product is CASSLQQGAPLHF.

The gene calls are TRBV30 and TRBJ2-7, with TRBD1 identical over 8 bases. CDR1 and CDR2 (germline): GTSNPN, SVGIG (reference sequence). The CDR3 covers 14 residues. The J segment lost 2 bases and the V segment lost 0 bases, leaving 3 bases of the junction unmatched. The CDR3 sequence: CAWSVKGQAYEQYF. In DNA, the CDR3 is TGTGCCTGGAGTGTAAAGGGACAGGCCTACGAGCAGTACTTC.

To note about this clonotype: With a much larger clone just one base away, this may be a read error. This chain joins TRBV20-1 and TRBJ2-1, with D unresolved. Germline values: CDR1 DFQATT, CDR2 SNEGSKA (reference sequence). The CDR3 length is 14 residues. CDR3: CSASGSGPSNKQFF. The CDR3 nucleotides are TGCAGTGCTAGTGGGTCCGGGCCAAGCAATAAGCAGTTCTTC.

This chain joins TRBV19 and TRBJ1-1, with D perhaps TRBD1 (5 bases). Germline loops: CDR1 LNHDA, CDR2 SQIVND (reference sequence). The CDR3 loop spans 14 amino acids. The V and J ends lost 6 bases and 3 bases respectively, with 14 bases between them. The CDR3 spells CASRVTQTDTEAFF. In nucleotides, the CDR3 is TGTGCCAGTAGAGTAACTCAGACAGACACTGAAGCTTTCTTT.